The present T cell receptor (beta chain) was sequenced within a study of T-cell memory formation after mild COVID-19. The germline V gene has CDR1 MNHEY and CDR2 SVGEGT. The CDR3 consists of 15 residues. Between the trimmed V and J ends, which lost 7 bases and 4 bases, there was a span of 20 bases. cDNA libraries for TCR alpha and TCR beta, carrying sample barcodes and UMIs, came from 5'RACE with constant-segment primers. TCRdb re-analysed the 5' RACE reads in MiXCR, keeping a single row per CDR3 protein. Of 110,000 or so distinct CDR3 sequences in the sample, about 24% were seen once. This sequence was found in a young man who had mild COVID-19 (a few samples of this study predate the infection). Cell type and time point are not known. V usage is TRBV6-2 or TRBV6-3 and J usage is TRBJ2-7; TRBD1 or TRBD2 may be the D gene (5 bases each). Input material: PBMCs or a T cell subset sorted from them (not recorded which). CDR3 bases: TGTGCCAGCACCCTACGGGGCCGGACACCTTACGAGCAGTACTTC. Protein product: CASTLRGRTPYEQYF.